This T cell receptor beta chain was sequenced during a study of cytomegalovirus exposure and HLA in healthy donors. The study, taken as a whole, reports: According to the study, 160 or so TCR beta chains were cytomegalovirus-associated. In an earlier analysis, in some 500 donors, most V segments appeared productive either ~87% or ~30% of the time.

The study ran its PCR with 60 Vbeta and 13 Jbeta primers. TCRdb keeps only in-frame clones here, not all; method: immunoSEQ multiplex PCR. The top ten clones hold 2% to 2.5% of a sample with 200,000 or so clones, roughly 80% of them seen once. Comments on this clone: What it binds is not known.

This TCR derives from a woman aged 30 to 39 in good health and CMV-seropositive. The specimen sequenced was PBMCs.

The CDR3 protein is CASSQWGQGGTEAFF. The DNA for the CDR3 is TGTGCCAGCAGCCAATGGGGACAGGGTGGAACTGAAGCTTTCTTT. This chain links TRBV7-9 with TRBJ1-1, with 9 positions matching TRBD1. V dropped 5 bases and J dropped 5; count of bases not matched to a gene: 9. The CDR3 is 15 amino acids. CDR1 and CDR2 from the germline V gene are SEHNR and FQNEAQ (reference sequence).